The 28 T cell receptor beta chains given below trace back to one sample, sequenced in a study of CD8+CD57+ T cells in acquired aplastic anemia. TCR beta VDJ and CDR3 profiles were obtained from a genomic DNA template. TCRdb passed the reads through MiXCR, listing each CDR3 protein once. The top ten hold roughly 62% of the sample, which has under 250,000 distinct CDR3 sequences, 60% to 80% seen once. Sequencing was done on patients that had shown CD8+CD57+ cell expansion by flow cytometry. The material sequenced was sorted CD4+, CD8+, or CD8+CD57+ T cells (not recorded which) from PBMCs. The receptors here all came from a human donor with aplastic anemia.

This clonotype was detected only once. This chain connects TRBV9 to TRBJ2-6, with a possible D match to TRBD1 (6 bases). Per germline, CDR1 SGDLS and CDR2 YYNGEE. V was shortened by 0 bases and J by 10 bases, with 14 bases between the two germline ends. The CDR3 has 15 amino acids. The CDR3, as DNA: TGTGCCAGCAGCGTAGGAGGGGGTAAGGGAAACGTCCTGACTTTC. The encoded protein is CASSVGGGKGNVLTF.

Details on this clonotype: The CDR3 does not close with the conserved phenylalanine or tryptophan, likely indicating a read error. This chain links TRBV12-3 or TRBV12-4 with TRBJ1-1; D is possibly TRBD1 (6 bases). The length of the CDR3 is 16 residues. V lost 3 bases, J lost 2 bases, and 16 bases lay in between. The CDR3: CASSLGGGARNTEAFL. In DNA form, the CDR3 reads TGTGCCAGCAGTTTGGGAGGGGGGGCGCGAAACACTGAAGCTTTCTTG.

The chain joins TRBV10-3 to TRBJ2-3; 7 bases agree with TRBD1. This CDR3 has 14 amino acids. Germline V CDR1 and CDR2: ENHRY, SYGVKD. V was clipped by 10 bases and J by 5 bases; unmatched bases: 12. CDR3 DNA sequence: TGTGCCAGCAGGCCCACAGGGGTAGTAGATACGCAGTATTTT. This encodes CASRPTGVVDTQYF.

V usage is TRBV7-8 and J usage is TRBJ2-7; the match to TRBD1 covers 8 bases. Per the germline V gene, CDR1 is SGHVS and CDR2 is FQNEAQ. The CDR3 loop spans 15 amino acids. V was clipped by 3 bases and J by 3 bases; unmatched bases: 7. The CDR3 region has the DNA TGTGCCAGCAGCTTGAATGCAGGGGGCGTCTACGAGCAGTACTTC. It translates to CASSLNAGGVYEQYF.

V usage is TRBV9 and J usage is TRBJ2-5; D perhaps matches TRBD2 (5 bases). The CDR3 covers 16 residues. V was pared by 0 bases and J by 4 bases, with 16 bases between. From germline, CDR1 is SGDLS and CDR2 YYNGEE. CDR3 sequence (DNA): TGTGCCAGCAGCGTAGCCGCGAGCGGTTTCTCAGAGACCCAGTACTTC. Translating gives CASSVAASGFSETQYF. Full variable domain (outside the CDR3, taken from reference TRBV9 and TRBJ2-5): DSGVTQTPKHLITATGQRVTLRCSPRSGDLSVYWYQQSLDQGLQFLIQYYNGEERAKGNILERFSAQQFPDLHSELNLSSLELGDSALYFCASSVAASGFSETQYFGPGTRLLVL.

The chain joins TRBV2 to TRBJ1-6, with TRBD1 matching 9 bases. The CDR3 contains 16 residues. J was trimmed by 10 bases and V by 5 bases; bases with no gene match: 12. CDR1 and CDR2 from the germline V gene are SNHLY and FYNNEI. The CDR3 reads CASSTQGQGNSSPLHF. In nucleotides, the CDR3 is TGTGCCAGCAGTACCCAGGGACAGGGAAATTCCTCACCCCTCCACTTT. Variable domain in full (rest from reference TRBV2 and TRBJ1-6): EPEVTQTPSHQVTQMGQEVILRCVPISNHLYFYWYRQILGQKVEFLVSFYNNEISEKSEIFDDQFSVERPDGSNFTLKIRSTKLEDSAMYFCASSTQGQGNSSPLHFGNGTRLTVT.

CDR3 loop: CASSESSGRGNEQFF. CDR3 nucleotides: TGTGCCAGCAGCGAATCTAGCGGGAGAGGTAATGAGCAGTTCTTC. V is TRBV11-2 and J is TRBJ2-1; TRBD2 agrees at 10 bases. The J segment lost 7 bases and the V segment lost 5 bases, leaving 8 bases of the junction unmatched. This CDR3 has 15 amino acids. Germline CDR1 and CDR2: SGHAT and FQNNGV.

This rearrangement joins TRBV10-3 to TRBJ2-7; a weak D match, TRBD1 (5 bases). The germline CDR1 and CDR2 sequences are ENHRY and SYGVKD. V was trimmed by 0 bases and J by 1 base, leaving 10 bases between them. The CDR3 runs to 15 residues. The CDR3 DNA reads as TGTGCCATCAGTGAGTCTGGGGCGAGATCCTACGAGCAGTACTTC. Translated, it gives CAISESGARSYEQYF.

This clonotype was seen once. The chain combines TRBV7-9 with TRBJ1-2, with D unclear. The CDR3 contains 12 residues. Trimming removed 1 base from V and 4 bases from J, with 4 bases in between. In germline, CDR1 is SEHNR, CDR2 FQNEAQ (reference sequence). CDR3 DNA: TGTGCCAGCAGCTTAGAAAGCTATGGCTACACCTTC. Residues: CASSLESYGYTF.

This clonotype was found a few times. The V gene is TRBV20-1, the J gene TRBJ2-7, with 7 bases aligning to TRBD2. V was pared by 5 bases and J by 12 bases, with 16 bases of the junction left unmatched. From germline, CDR1 is DFQATT and CDR2 SNEGSKA (reference sequence). The CDR3 is 13 amino acids. In DNA, the CDR3 is TGCAGTGCTCATATCGGGGAGGGGACCTTCATGTACTTC. Translation: CSAHIGEGTFMYF.

The CDR3 DNA reads as TGCAGAGCCGTTCCTTTGTTTTCAAGCACCTTC. Translation: CRAVPLFSSTF. The genes are TRBV20-1 and TRBJ1-2, with D unclear. CDR1 DFQATT and CDR2 SNEGSKA come from the germline V gene (reference sequence). The CDR3 sequence is 11 residues long.

The chain is built from TRBV9 and TRBJ2-7, with TRBD2 identical over 10 bases. J was trimmed by 5 bases and V by 0 bases; bases with no gene match: 5. Germline CDR1 and CDR2: SGDLS and YYNGEE. The CDR3 contains 15 residues. The CDR3 nucleotides read TGTGCCAGCAGCGTAGAAGAGCGGGAGGGCCACGAGCAGTACTTC. This sequence encodes CASSVEEREGHEQYF.

This clonotype turned up a few times. This chain uses TRBV7-6 with TRBJ2-3; D possibly corresponds to TRBD1 (6 bases). From germline, CDR1 is SGHVS and CDR2 FNYEAQ. V lost 6 bases and J lost 5, with 12 bases in between. The CDR3 sequence is 13 residues long. CDR3 DNA: TGTGCCAGCAGTACAGGGTTCCAAGATACGCAGTATTTT. Amino acid sequence: CASSTGFQDTQYF.

The rearrangement joins TRBV7-2 to TRBJ2-6, with D possibly matching TRBD2 (5 bases). The CDR3 is 17 residues long. V lost 1 base and J 0 bases, leaving 10 bases between the germline ends. Germline-derived CDR1 and CDR2 are SGHTA and FQGNSA. The CDR3 DNA follows: TGTGCCAGCAGCTTAGTTGGACTCGGCTCTGGGGCCAACGTCCTGACTTTC. Translation gives CASSLVGLGSGANVLTF.

This chain uses TRBV10-3 with TRBJ2-5; D is uncertain. CDR1 is ENHRY and CDR2 is SYGVKD in the germline V gene. The CDR3 spans 13 residues. V lost 2 bases to trimming and J lost 5 bases, with 9 bases between them. Written as DNA, the CDR3 is TGTGCCATCAGTGAGGGTCGAGGTGAGACCCAGTACTTC. This encodes CAISEGRGETQYF.

The sample holds a few counts of this clonotype. The chain is built from TRBV15 and TRBJ1-4; TRBD1 might be the D (5 bases). Trimming removed 5 bases at V and 5 bases at J, with 15 bases between. This CDR3 contains 15 residues. Germline CDR1 LNHNV, CDR2 YYDKDF (reference sequence). CDR3 nucleotide sequence: TGTGCCACCAGCGTATCGACCAGGGTGAATGAAAAACTGTTTTTT. Translation: CATSVSTRVNEKLFF.

The rearrangement joins TRBV11-2 to TRBJ2-4; 13 nucleotides line up with TRBD2. Germline CDR1 SGHAT, CDR2 FQNNGV. V was pared by 5 bases and J by 1 base, with 14 bases of the junction left unmatched. The CDR3 covers 20 residues. The CDR3 nucleotides read TGTGCCAGCAGCGCGGGATGGACTAGCGGGGGCGTTAACGCCAAAAACATTCAGTACTTC. Translating gives CASSAGWTSGGVNAKNIQYF.

This clonotype was seen just once. The gene calls are TRBV5-4 and TRBJ2-7, with a tentative D call TRBD1 (5 bases). The V gene lost 4 bases and the J gene lost 5 bases, with 19 bases spanning the gap. There are 15 residues in the CDR3. CDR1 SGHNT and CDR2 YYREEE come from the germline V gene (reference sequence). In nucleotides, the CDR3 is TGTGCCAGCAGCCCCAAGTCCAGGGCCCCTAACGAGCAGTACTTC. This encodes CASSPKSRAPNEQYF.

The CDR3 loop reads CASTGQFKGTQYF. For the CDR3, the DNA is TGTGCCAGTACGGGCCAATTTAAGGGGACCCAGTACTTC. The V gene is TRBV19, the J gene TRBJ2-5; D call uncertain. Germline CDR1 reads LNHDA; CDR2 reads SQIVND (reference sequence). The CDR3 covers 13 residues. V lost 7 bases and J lost 7, with 16 bases in between.

With respect to this clonotype: Sequence at one end of the junction differs from germline and may be a read error. The chain couples TRBV20-1 to TRBJ1-1; D is possibly TRBD1 (5 bases). The germline CDR1 and CDR2 sequences are DFQATT and SNEGSKA (reference sequence). This CDR3 has 14 residues. CDR3 bases: TGCAGTGCGAGAGAGGGGACGTGGAACACTGAAGCTTTCTTT. Its protein is CSAREGTWNTEAFF.

V usage is TRBV20-1 and J usage is TRBJ2-7, with TRBD2 matching over 10 bases. V lost 0 bases, J lost 5 bases, and 7 bases stayed unmatched. The CDR3 extends over 15 amino acids. The V gene's germline CDR1 is DFQATT and CDR2 SNEGSKA (reference sequence). CDR3 region: CSARDLTSGIDEQYF. CDR3 DNA sequence: TGCAGTGCTAGAGATCTTACTAGCGGGATCGACGAGCAGTACTTC.

This chain uses TRBV19 with TRBJ2-1; 13 bases map to TRBD2. The V and J ends lost 4 bases and 12 bases, in that order; junction bases with no gene match: 21. This CDR3 region has 19 residues. CDR1 and CDR2 from the germline V gene are LNHDA and SQIVND (reference sequence). CDR3 DNA sequence: TGTGCCAGTAGTACCGGACTAGCGGGAGACTACTCCCTCAATGAGCGGCAGTTCTTC. This gives the protein CASSTGLAGDYSLNERQFF.

J is TRBJ2-1 and V is TRBV19; no clear D gene. The ends were cut back, 3 bases at V and 7 bases at J, with 16 bases in the middle. The CDR3 loop spans 15 amino acids. Germline CDR1 LNHDA, CDR2 SQIVND (reference sequence). For the CDR3, the DNA is TGTGCCAGTAGTATGAGCAGCAATAGGTATAATGAGCAGTTCTTC. It specifies CASSMSSNRYNEQFF.

The chain recombines TRBV10-2 with TRBJ1-1; TRBD1 agrees at 7 bases. Germline CDR1 reads WSHSY; CDR2 reads SAAADI. V gave up 5 bases and J gave up 1 base; unmatched junction bases: 7. The CDR3 runs to 15 residues. The CDR3 DNA reads as TGCGCCAGCAGTTCCCTCGGGACAGAGAACACTGAAGCTTTCTTT. Protein sequence: CASSSLGTENTEAFF.

This chain links TRBV7-9 with TRBJ1-1; D may be TRBD1 (6 bases). V was pared by 4 bases and J by 4 bases, with 10 bases between. CDR3 length: 13 residues. Germline V lookup: CDR1 SEHNR, CDR2 FQNEAQ (reference sequence). The CDR3 DNA is TGTGCCAGCAGCTCTGGACAGCCCACTGAAGCTTTCTTT. Protein sequence: CASSSGQPTEAFF.

This chain joins TRBV12-3 or TRBV12-4 and TRBJ2-3, with 14 bases that match TRBD2. The CDR3 loop spans 14 amino acids. Trimming removed 7 bases from V and 12 bases from J; junction bases left unmatched: 9. The CDR3 DNA follows: TGTGCCAGCATTCCCGGACTAGCGGGGGGCACTCAGTATTTT. Protein sequence: CASIPGLAGGTQYF.

This chain uses TRBV7-8 with TRBJ1-4, with 8 bases fitting TRBD1. The ends lost 0 bases at V and 7 bases at J; junction bases unmatched: 7. Per germline, CDR1 SGHVS and CDR2 FQNEAQ. The length of the CDR3 is 16 residues. The chain's CDR3 is CASSLARTGSGEKLFF. CDR3 coding DNA: TGTGCCAGCAGCTTAGCCCGGACAGGGTCGGGTGAAAAACTGTTTTTT.

The rearrangement links TRBV25-1 to TRBJ2-5, with a possible D match to TRBD1 (5 bases). Trimming took 5 bases from V and 5 from J, leaving 12 bases between them. Germline V gene sequence: CDR1 MGHDK, CDR2 SYGVNS. CDR3 length: 13 amino acids. CDR3 loop: CASSSPGQETQYF. CDR3 sequence (DNA): TGTGCCAGCAGTAGTCCAGGGCAGGAGACCCAGTACTTC. Full variable domain (remainder filled in from reference TRBV25-1 and TRBJ2-5): EADIYQTPRYLVIGTGKKITLECSQTMGHDKMYWYQQDPGMELHLIHYSYGVNSTEKGDLSSESTVSRIRTEHFPLTLESARPSHTSQYLCASSSPGQETQYFGPGTRLLVL.